This entry lists 28 T cell receptor beta chains sequenced from one sample in a study of T cell responses to AZD1222 COVID-19 vaccine. Sequencing used immunoSEQ multiplex PCR; TCRdb keeps in-frame clones, though not all of them. In the table there are about 150,000 clones, over 90% of which are singletons. The sample consisted of peripheral blood, taken 28 days after the second AZD1222 dose. The receptors shown here come from an adult who received the AZD1222 COVID-19 vaccine.

The chain joins TRBV15 to TRBJ2-3; D possibly corresponds to TRBD2 (6 bases). The germline gives CDR1 LNHNV, CDR2 YYDKDF (reference sequence). CDR3 length: 15 amino acids. Trimming cost V 5 bases and J 0 bases, with 12 bases left between them. The CDR3 spells CATSSGAKSTDTQYF. The CDR3 DNA is TGTGCCACCAGCTCGGGAGCGAAGAGCACAGATACGCAGTATTTT.

The genes are TRBV7-9 and TRBJ1-1; perhaps TRBD1 as D (6 bases). The CDR3 is made up of 16 amino acids. V was trimmed by 1 base and J by 4 bases, leaving 16 bases between them. Germline V gene lookup returns CDR1 SEHNR and CDR2 FQNEAQ (reference sequence). The CDR3 DNA reads as TGTGCCAGCAGCTTAGTCGAGGTGGGGGGGCCCACTGAAGCTTTCTTT. Translating gives CASSLVEVGGPTEAFF.

This sequence joins TRBV6-5 and TRBJ2-3; no reliable D call. Trimming cost V 5 bases and J 5 bases, with 11 bases left between them. The CDR3 contains 13 residues. Germline V CDR1 and CDR2: MNHEY, SVGAGI. The CDR3 protein is CASSLSMEDTQYF. The CDR3 region has the DNA TGTGCCAGCAGTCTTAGTATGGAAGATACGCAGTATTTT.

This clone showed up just once. This chain connects TRBV5-1 to TRBJ1-4; TRBD1 is a possible D gene (6 bases). Germline-derived CDR1 and CDR2 are SGHRS and YFSETQ. Deletions cut 2 bases from V and 8 bases from J, with 7 bases between. The CDR3 contains 12 residues. The CDR3, as DNA: TGCGCCAGCAGCTTCAGGGGAGAAAAACTGTTTTTT. As protein: CASSFRGEKLFF.

This clone was picked up one time. The chain employs TRBV30 and TRBJ1-3, with D possibly TRBD1 on 6 matching bases. The ends were cut back, 5 bases at V and 3 bases at J, with 23 bases in the middle. The CDR3 totals 17 residues. The V gene's germline CDR1 is GTSNPN and CDR2 SVGIG (reference sequence). CDR3 residues: CAWQQLTGSLNGNTIYF. The DNA of the CDR3 is TGTGCCTGGCAACAACTAACAGGGAGTCTCAATGGAAACACCATATATTTT. Variable domain in full (rest from reference TRBV30 and TRBJ1-3): SQTIHQWPATLVQPVGSPLSLECTVEGTSNPNLYWYRQAAGRGLQLLFYSVGIGQISSEVPQNLSASRPQDRQFILSSKKLLLSDSGFYLCAWQQLTGSLNGNTIYFGEGSWLTVV.

The V gene is TRBV3-1 (or the pseudogene TRBV3-2), the J gene TRBJ1-6; 8 positions match TRBD1. The CDR3 extends over 18 amino acids. V gave up 0 bases and J gave up 10 bases; unmatched junction bases: 14. Germline V gene data show CDR1 as LGHDT and CDR2 as YNNKEL (reference sequence). The CDR3 here is CASSQDRVRTGQDSPLHF. DNA of the CDR3: TGTGCCAGCAGCCAAGATCGAGTCAGGACAGGGCAAGACTCACCCCTCCACTTT.

The rearrangement links TRBV18 to TRBJ2-7; unclear D gene. V dropped 3 bases and J dropped 3 bases, with 9 bases sitting between them. CDR1 is KGHSH and CDR2 is LQKENI in the germline V gene. This CDR3 region has 13 residues. The CDR3 region is CASSPDHRYEQYF. The CDR3 coding sequence is TGTGCCAGCTCACCGGACCACCGCTACGAGCAGTACTTC.

V gene TRBV28 combines with J gene TRBJ1-1, with D maybe TRBD1 (6 bases). Germline V gene sequence: CDR1 MDHEN, CDR2 SYDVKM. The CDR3 sequence is 12 residues long. Trimming left V 3 bases short and J 8 bases short, with 10 bases between. The chain's CDR3 is CASSFLDREAFF. For the CDR3, the DNA is TGTGCCAGCAGTTTCCTCGACAGGGAAGCTTTCTTT.

This clone was found once. The chain has TRBV5-1 and TRBJ2-7, with D hard to call. V was trimmed by 5 bases and J by 2 bases, leaving 5 bases between them. CDR3 length: 11 residues. CDR1 and CDR2 (germline): SGHRS, YFSETQ. CDR3 protein: CASRITYEQYF. DNA for the CDR3: TGCGCCAGCAGAATTACCTACGAGCAGTACTTC.

This clone was seen a single time. The chain joins TRBV6-5 to TRBJ1-2; no definite D call. The CDR3 has 15 amino acids. Germline CDR1 is MNHEY and CDR2 is SVGAGI. The germline V and J ends were trimmed by 6 bases and 6 bases, with 20 bases remaining between them. DNA of the CDR3: TGTGCCAGCAGAAATTACGGAGCCCCGGTAGATGGCTACACCTTC. Its translation is CASRNYGAPVDGYTF.

The rearrangement joins TRBV5-1 to TRBJ1-1, with D tentatively TRBD1 (5 bases). The CDR3 consists of 13 residues. Germline V gives CDR1 SGHRS, CDR2 YFSETQ. The V end lost 7 bases, the J end lost 7 bases, and 17 bases lay between the germline ends. The CDR3 bases are TGCGCCAGCTGCCGCGAGTGGACAAGTGAAGCTTTCTTT. Protein: CASCREWTSEAFF.

The V call is TRBV19, the J call TRBJ2-1, with D perhaps matching TRBD1 (6 bases). The V gene's germline CDR1 is LNHDA and CDR2 SQIVND (reference sequence). Trimming removed 1 base from V and 0 bases from J, with 7 bases in between. This CDR3 has 15 amino acids. CDR3 coding DNA: TGTGCCAGTAGTATAGTGGGGGCCTCCTACAATGAGCAGTTCTTC. Its translation is CASSIVGASYNEQFF. The full variable domain, with the rest looked up from reference TRBV19 and TRBJ2-1, is DGGITQSPKYLFRKEGQNVTLSCEQNLNHDAMYWYRQDPGQGLRLIYYSQIVNDFQKGDIAEGYSVSREKKESFPLTVTSAQKNPTAFYLCASSIVGASYNEQFFGPGTRLTVL.

The sample holds a few counts of this clone. V usage is TRBV30 and J usage is TRBJ2-5; D unresolved. This CDR3 has 13 residues. V gave up 2 bases and J gave up 2 bases, with 9 bases separating them. The V gene's germline CDR1 is GTSNPN and CDR2 SVGIG (reference sequence). CDR3 sequence (DNA): TGTGCCTGGAGTAAAGGTGTTCAAGAGACCCAGTACTTC. Translating gives CAWSKGVQETQYF.

The chain links TRBV30 to TRBJ1-1; 9 nucleotides agree with TRBD1. The CDR3 is 16 residues long. The junction had 11 bases not matched to a gene; V was cut back by 0 bases and J by 6 bases. Germline V lookup: CDR1 GTSNPN, CDR2 SVGIG (reference sequence). Here the CDR3 reads CAWSVQGAPKGAEAFF. The CDR3 DNA is TGTGCCTGGAGTGTACAGGGGGCTCCCAAAGGAGCTGAAGCTTTCTTT.

This clone was detected once. As DNA, the CDR3 is TGTGCCAGCAGCTCGACAGGGAGACGGAACGAGCAGTACTTC. This sequence encodes CASSSTGRRNEQYF. The chain joins TRBV5-6 to TRBJ2-7; 7 positions match TRBD1. Germline lookup yields CDR1 SGHDT and CDR2 YYEEEE. This CDR3 comprises 14 residues. Losses at the gene ends were 3 bases for V and 5 bases for J; bases not matched to a gene: 8.

The chain couples TRBV11-2 to TRBJ1-4; D is uncertain. The CDR3 covers 13 residues. Deletions cut 2 bases from V and 5 bases from J, with 6 bases between. The germline gives CDR1 SGHAT, CDR2 FQNNGV. The chain's CDR3 is CASSLNLNEKLFF. CDR3 nucleotides: TGTGCCAGCAGCTTAAATCTAAATGAAAAACTGTTTTTT.

V and J are TRBV11-2 and TRBJ2-4, with 7 bases identical to TRBD1. V was pared by 5 bases and J by 0 bases, with 7 bases of the junction left unmatched. The CDR3 has 16 residues. The germline V gene has CDR1 SGHAT and CDR2 FQNNGV. The CDR3 here is CASSHGDSVAKNIQYF. DNA for the CDR3: TGTGCCAGCAGCCATGGGGACAGCGTAGCCAAAAACATTCAGTACTTC.

The rearrangement uses TRBV4-1 and TRBJ1-4, with 8 bases matching TRBD1. J was trimmed by 5 bases and V by 4 bases; bases with no gene match: 6. This CDR3 is built from 15 residues. The germline CDR1 and CDR2 sequences are MGHRA and YSYEKL. The CDR3 DNA follows: TGCGCCAGCAGCCGAGGACAGGGTTTAAATGAAAAACTGTTTTTT. Amino acids: CASSRGQGLNEKLFF.

The chain links TRBV28 to TRBJ1-2; D not certain. Germline CDR1 reads MDHEN; CDR2 reads SYDVKM. Trimming cost V 5 bases and J 2 bases, with 9 bases left between them. The CDR3 loop spans 13 amino acids. The CDR3 region has the DNA TGTGCCAGCAGTGAACAGAAAAACTATGGCTACACCTTC. This gives the protein CASSEQKNYGYTF.

The rearrangement links TRBV6-5 to TRBJ2-7; TRBD2 is a possible D gene (5 bases). This CDR3 is built from 13 residues. Looked up from germline, CDR1 is MNHEY and CDR2 is SVGAGI. V lost 8 bases, J lost 7 bases, and 18 bases lay in between. The CDR3 nucleotides read TGTGCCAGCGGCCTTAACCCCCGCGGGGAGCAGTACTTC. This encodes CASGLNPRGEQYF.

This clone was counted between two and nine times. The chain employs TRBV13 and TRBJ2-7; TRBD2 agrees at 8 bases. The V and J ends lost 5 bases and 1 base, in that order; junction bases with no gene match: 7. Germline CDR1 is PRHDT and CDR2 is FYEKMQ (reference sequence). The CDR3 is made up of 15 amino acids. CDR3 amino acids: CASSPPSGRSYEQYF. CDR3 coding DNA: TGTGCCAGCAGCCCCCCGAGCGGGAGATCCTACGAGCAGTACTTC.

The CDR3 here is CASSLLQVNTEAFF. The CDR3 bases are TGCGCCAGCAGCCTACTTCAGGTGAACACTGAAGCTTTCTTT. The rearrangement links TRBV5-1 to TRBJ1-1; D is unresolved. The CDR3 consists of 14 residues. CDR1 SGHRS and CDR2 YFSETQ come from the germline V gene. Trimming removed 4 bases at V and 0 bases at J, with 10 bases between.

This chain uses TRBV29-1 with TRBJ1-4, with 7 bases lining up with TRBD1. Germline CDR1 and CDR2: SQVTM and ANQGSEA. V lost 7 bases, J lost 7 bases, and 12 bases stayed unmatched. The CDR3 is 14 amino acids. In DNA form, the CDR3 reads TGCAGCGCGTCACCGGGACAGAAATCTGAAAAACTGTTTTTT. Residues: CSASPGQKSEKLFF.

The V call is TRBV2, the J call TRBJ2-7; TRBD2 aligns across 16 bases. This CDR3 spans 17 amino acids. With 6 bases clipped from V and 3 bases from J, the junction kept 8 bases outside the gene matches. Germline CDR1 reads SNHLY; CDR2 reads FYNNEI. CDR3 sequence (DNA): TGTGCCAGCAGCGGGACTAGCGGGGGGGCAGAATTCTACGAGCAGTACTTC. As protein: CASSGTSGGAEFYEQYF. Filled out from reference TRBV2 and TRBJ2-7, the complete variable domain reads EPEVTQTPSHQVTQMGQEVILRCVPISNHLYFYWYRQILGQKVEFLVSFYNNEISEKSEIFDDQFSVERPDGSNFTLKIRSTKLEDSAMYFCASSGTSGGAEFYEQYFGPGTRLTVT.

The rearrangement joins TRBV21-1 to TRBJ2-1; the D segment call TRBD2 is taken from the table without a DNA check. TRBV21-1 is deemed a pseudogene. The CDR3 is 14 residues long. The CDR3 nucleotides are TGTGCCAGCTTCCCTAGCGGGGGGGGTAATGAGCAGTTCTTC. This sequence encodes CASFPSGGGNEQFF.

This chain joins TRBV5-1 and TRBJ1-4; D is unclear. Germline V lookup: CDR1 SGHRS, CDR2 YFSETQ. The CDR3 has 15 amino acids. Trimming removed 1 base from V and 0 bases from J, with 7 bases in between. In nucleotides, the CDR3 is TGCGCCAGCAGCTTGAAGGGCGCAACTAATGAAAAACTGTTTTTT. Its translation: CASSLKGATNEKLFF.

This clone has a single count. The chain employs TRBV10-3 and TRBJ2-7, with D tentatively TRBD1 or TRBD2 (5 bases each). The CDR3 is made up of 15 amino acids. CDR1 and CDR2 from the germline V gene are ENHRY and SYGVKD. V was cut by 6 bases and J by 0 bases, with 15 bases left in between. CDR3 loop: CAIRTTGTPSYEQYF. The CDR3 bases are TGTGCCATCAGAACAACCGGGACCCCCTCCTACGAGCAGTACTTC.

This clone was seen a handful of times. The J gene is TRBJ2-4, the V gene TRBV7-9; D is possibly TRBD1 (6 bases). Trimming left V 1 base short and J 4 bases short, with 8 bases between. The CDR3 is 14 residues long. Germline CDR1 is SEHNR and CDR2 is FQNEAQ (reference sequence). DNA for the CDR3: TGTGCCAGCAGCTTAGAACAGGGAAAAAACATTCAGTACTTC. It specifies CASSLEQGKNIQYF.